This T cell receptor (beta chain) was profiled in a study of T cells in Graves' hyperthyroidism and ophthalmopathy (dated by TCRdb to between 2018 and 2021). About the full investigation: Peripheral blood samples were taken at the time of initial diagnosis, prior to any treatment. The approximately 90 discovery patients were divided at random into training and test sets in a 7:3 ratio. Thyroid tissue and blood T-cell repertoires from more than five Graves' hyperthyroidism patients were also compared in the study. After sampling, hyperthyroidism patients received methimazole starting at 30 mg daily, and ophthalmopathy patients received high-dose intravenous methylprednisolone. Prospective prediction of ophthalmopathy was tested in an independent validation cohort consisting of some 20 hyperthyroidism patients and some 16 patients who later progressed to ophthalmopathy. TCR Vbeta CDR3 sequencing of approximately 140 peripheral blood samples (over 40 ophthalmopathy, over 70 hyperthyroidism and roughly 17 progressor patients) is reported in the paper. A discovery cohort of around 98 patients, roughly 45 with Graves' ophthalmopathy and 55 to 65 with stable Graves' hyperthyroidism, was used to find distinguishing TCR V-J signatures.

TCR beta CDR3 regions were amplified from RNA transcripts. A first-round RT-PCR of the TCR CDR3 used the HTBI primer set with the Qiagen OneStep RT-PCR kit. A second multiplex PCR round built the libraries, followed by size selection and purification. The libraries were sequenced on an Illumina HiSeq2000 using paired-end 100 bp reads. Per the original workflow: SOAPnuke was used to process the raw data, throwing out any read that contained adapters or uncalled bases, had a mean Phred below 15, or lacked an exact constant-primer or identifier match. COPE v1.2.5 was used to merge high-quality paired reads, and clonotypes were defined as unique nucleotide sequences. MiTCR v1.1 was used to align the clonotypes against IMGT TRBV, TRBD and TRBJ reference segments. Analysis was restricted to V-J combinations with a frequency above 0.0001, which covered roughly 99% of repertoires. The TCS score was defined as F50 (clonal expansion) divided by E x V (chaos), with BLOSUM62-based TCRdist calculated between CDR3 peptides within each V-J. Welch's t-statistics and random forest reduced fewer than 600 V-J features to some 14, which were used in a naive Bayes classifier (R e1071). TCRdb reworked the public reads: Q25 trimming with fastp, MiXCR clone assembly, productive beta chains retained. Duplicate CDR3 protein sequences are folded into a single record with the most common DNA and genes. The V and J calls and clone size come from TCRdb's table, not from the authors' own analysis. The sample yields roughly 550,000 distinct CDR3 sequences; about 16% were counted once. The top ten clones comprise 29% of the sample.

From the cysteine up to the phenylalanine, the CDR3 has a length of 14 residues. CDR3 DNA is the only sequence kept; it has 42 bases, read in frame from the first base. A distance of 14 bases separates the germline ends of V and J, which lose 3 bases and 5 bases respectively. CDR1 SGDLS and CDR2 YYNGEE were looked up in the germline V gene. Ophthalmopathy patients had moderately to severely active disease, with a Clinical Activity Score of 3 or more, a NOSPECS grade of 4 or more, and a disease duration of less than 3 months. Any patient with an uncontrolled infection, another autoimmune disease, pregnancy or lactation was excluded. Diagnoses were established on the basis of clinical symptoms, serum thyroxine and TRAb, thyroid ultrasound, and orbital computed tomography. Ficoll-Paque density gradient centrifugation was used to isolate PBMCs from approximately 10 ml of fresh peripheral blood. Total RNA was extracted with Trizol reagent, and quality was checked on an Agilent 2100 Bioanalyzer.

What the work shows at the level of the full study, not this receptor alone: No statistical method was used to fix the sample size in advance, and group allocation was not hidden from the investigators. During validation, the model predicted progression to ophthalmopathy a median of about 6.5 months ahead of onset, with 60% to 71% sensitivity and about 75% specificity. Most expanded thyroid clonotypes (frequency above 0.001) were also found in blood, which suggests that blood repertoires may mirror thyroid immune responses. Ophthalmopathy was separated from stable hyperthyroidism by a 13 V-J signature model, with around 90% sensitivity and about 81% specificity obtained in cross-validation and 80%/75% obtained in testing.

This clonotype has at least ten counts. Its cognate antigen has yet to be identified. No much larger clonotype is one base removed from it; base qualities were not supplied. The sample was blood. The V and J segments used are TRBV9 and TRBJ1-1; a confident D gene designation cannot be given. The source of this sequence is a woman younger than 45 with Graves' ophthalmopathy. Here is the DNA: TGTGCCAGCAGCGCAGCCAGCGTAGGGACTGAAGCTTTCTTT. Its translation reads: CASSAASVGTEAFF.